These 9 T cell receptor beta chains were all obtained from the same sample, sequenced in a study of blood T cell repertoires in COVID-19 (dated by TCRdb to between 2020 and 2021). To prepare the library, the immunoSEQ multiplex PCR assay was applied. TCRdb mirrors the immuneACCESS table, restricted to in-frame sequences. Some clones are absent from its copies; in checked studies, under half trace to an unresolved V gene, and the reason for the others is unknown. The table for this sample lists 200,000 or so clones; 70% to 90% of them were counted only once. The biggest ten clones account for around 2.3% of the sample. Sequenced: peripheral blood. The source is a man aged 65 to 79 with active or convalescent COVID-19.

V is TRBV2 and J is TRBJ1-1; D gene ambiguous. CDR3 length equals 13 residues. The germline CDR1 and CDR2 sequences are SNHLY and FYNNEI. The V end lost 6 bases, the J end lost 1 base, and 9 bases lay between the germline ends. The CDR3 region is CASRAGWNTEAFF. As DNA, the CDR3 is TGTGCCAGCAGGGCCGGGTGGAACACTGAAGCTTTCTTT.

The chain joins TRBV6-5 to TRBJ2-7; a weak D match, TRBD1 (6 bases). The germline gives CDR1 MNHEY, CDR2 SVGAGI. This CDR3 spans 14 amino acids. V was clipped by 5 bases and J by 4 bases, with 15 bases between them. The CDR3 nucleotides are TGTGCCAGCAGTAGATCAGGGGATTTATACGAGCAGTACTTC. Amino acids: CASSRSGDLYEQYF.

For the CDR3, the DNA is TGTGCCAGCAGCCCGGGACAGCACTCTGGAAACACCATATATTTT. The encoded protein is CASSPGQHSGNTIYF. The V and J genes are TRBV5-4 and TRBJ1-3; 7 positions match TRBD1. The junction had 4 bases not matched to a gene; V was cut back by 4 bases and J by 0 bases. The CDR3 runs to 15 residues. The germline gives CDR1 SGHNT, CDR2 YYREEE (reference sequence).

The V and J genes are TRBV29-1 and TRBJ2-7; 11 bases align to TRBD2. V was clipped by 6 bases and J by 3 bases; unmatched bases: 4. Germline assignment: CDR1 SQVTM and CDR2 ANQGSEA. CDR3 size: 13 residues. The CDR3 sequence: CSVGTSGIYEQYF. The DNA for the CDR3 is TGCAGCGTGGGGACTAGCGGAATCTACGAGCAGTACTTC.

The CDR3 reads CASSYSTGVPDTQYF. The CDR3 DNA reads as TGTGCCAGCAGTTACTCGACAGGCGTTCCAGATACGCAGTATTTT. The gene calls are TRBV6-2 or TRBV6-3 and TRBJ2-3, with D perhaps TRBD1 (6 bases). CDR3 size: 15 residues. V was trimmed by 0 bases and J by 4 bases, leaving 11 bases between them. Germline values: CDR1 MNHEY, CDR2 SVGEGT.

Concerning this clone itself: The sample carries other DNA sequences with the same CDR3. The gene calls are TRBV5-1 and TRBJ2-5, with TRBD1 identical over 9 bases. Germline assignment: CDR1 SGHRS and CDR2 YFSETQ. V gave up 2 bases and J gave up 1 base; unmatched junction bases: 0. CDR3 size: 14 residues. The CDR3 protein is CASSLQGAQETQYF. DNA of the CDR3: TGCGCCAGCAGCTTACAGGGGGCCCAAGAGACCCAGTACTTC.

This sequence joins TRBV7-6 and TRBJ1-4, with a weak D call TRBD1 (6 bases). Trimming removed 1 base at V and 8 bases at J, with 8 bases between. Per germline, CDR1 SGHVS and CDR2 FNYEAQ. This CDR3 region has 13 residues. CDR3 protein: CASSLVDREKLFF. As DNA, the CDR3 is TGTGCCAGCAGCTTAGTGGACAGAGAAAAACTGTTTTTT.

This clone was recorded once. This chain links TRBV5-1 with TRBJ2-7; 7 nucleotides match TRBD1. The germline CDR1 and CDR2 sequences are SGHRS and YFSETQ. This CDR3 has 13 residues. Trimming at V came to 3 bases and at J to 3 bases, leaving 3 bases not matched to a gene. In nucleotides, the CDR3 is TGCGCCAGCAGCTCGACAGGGATCTACGAGCAGTACTTC. It encodes CASSSTGIYEQYF.

This clone appeared once. The chain is built from TRBV6-5 and TRBJ2-1; 9 nucleotides match TRBD1. This CDR3 has 16 amino acids. After removal of 4 bases from V and 2 bases from J, the junction contained 6 bases not matched to a gene. CDR1 and CDR2 from the germline V gene are MNHEY and SVGAGI. Here the CDR3 reads CASSSGQGWAYNEQFF. The CDR3 DNA reads as TGTGCCAGCAGTTCCGGACAGGGGTGGGCCTACAATGAGCAGTTCTTC.